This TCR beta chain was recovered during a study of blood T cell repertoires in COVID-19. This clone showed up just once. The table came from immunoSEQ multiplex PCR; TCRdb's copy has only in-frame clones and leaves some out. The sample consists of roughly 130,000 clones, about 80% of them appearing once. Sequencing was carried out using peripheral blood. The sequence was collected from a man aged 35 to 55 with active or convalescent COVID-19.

CDR3 sequence reads: CASSLETSGNTGELFF. In nucleotides, the CDR3 is TGCGCCAGCAGCTTGGAGACTAGCGGGAACACCGGGGAGCTGTTTTTT. This chain links TRBV5-1 with TRBJ2-2; 9 bases fit TRBD2. Trimming cost V 0 bases and J 1 base; bases outside gene matches: 1. The germline V gene encodes CDR1 SGHRS and CDR2 YFSETQ. The CDR3 is 16 amino acids.